The 9 T cell receptor beta chains given below trace back to one sample, sequenced in a study of CD8 T cells in ankylosing spondylitis. TCRdb analysed the 5' RACE reads with MiXCR anew, one entry per CDR3 protein. The table lists under 150,000 distinct CDR3 sequences, around 13% of them singletons. Sequencing was carried out using blood, either unsorted or a sorted T cell fraction (not recorded which). These receptors came from a female donor with ankylosing spondylitis or in good health (not recorded which).

This clonotype was counted many times. The chain combines TRBV27 with TRBJ1-2; D uncertain. Germline V gives CDR1 MNHEY, CDR2 SMNVEV (reference sequence). V shed 5 bases and J shed 8 bases, with 12 bases lying between them. The CDR3 extends over 12 amino acids. The CDR3 DNA sequence: TGTGCCAGCAGTCCCCCTCCACGCGGCTACACCTTC. Translating gives CASSPPPRGYTF.

This clonotype appeared many times. The V and J genes are TRBV6-1 and TRBJ1-1; perhaps TRBD1 as D (5 bases). The CDR3 length is 13 residues. Germline assignment: CDR1 MNHNS and CDR2 SASEGT. V was shortened by 4 bases and J by 5 bases, with 11 bases between the two germline ends. Here the CDR3 DNA reads TGTGCCAGCAGTGTTTCAGGGAAGACTGAAGCTTTCTTT. Residues: CASSVSGKTEAFF.

This clonotype was seen a few times. The rearrangement joins TRBV12-3 or TRBV12-4 to TRBJ2-2; TRBD2 matches at 8 bases. The length of the CDR3 is 16 residues. The V and J ends lost 3 bases and 4 bases, in that order; junction bases with no gene match: 7. The CDR3 coding sequence is TGTGCCAGCAGTTTCTCTAGCGGGCGCTCCACCGGGGAGCTGTTTTTT. Residues: CASSFSSGRSTGELFF.

V and J are TRBV5-1 and TRBJ1-1, with TRBD1 matching over 11 bases. Germline V CDR1 and CDR2: SGHRS, YFSETQ. The CDR3 has 15 amino acids. Trimming at V came to 3 bases and at J to 4 bases, leaving 5 bases not matched to a gene. The CDR3 nucleotides are TGCGCCAGCAGCTCACGGACAGGGGGCTCCACTGAAGCTTTCTTT. This encodes CASSSRTGGSTEAFF.

This clonotype was detected ten times or more. This chain connects TRBV20-1 to TRBJ2-1; TRBD1 might be the D (5 bases). Germline V lookup: CDR1 DFQATT, CDR2 SNEGSKA (reference sequence). There are 14 residues in the CDR3. Trimming removed 4 bases at V and 0 bases at J, with 10 bases between. For the CDR3, the DNA is TGCAGTGCTATTCCCGACAGCTCCTACAATGAGCAGTTCTTC. Protein: CSAIPDSSYNEQFF.

The chain couples TRBV5-1 to TRBJ2-1; 9 bases map to TRBD1. The CDR3 spans 15 residues. The germline gives CDR1 SGHRS, CDR2 YFSETQ. V lost 4 bases to trimming and J lost 7 bases; unmatched junction nucleotides: 9. The CDR3 is CASSNTGGRENEQFF. CDR3 DNA sequence: TGCGCCAGCAGCAATACAGGGGGCAGGGAAAATGAGCAGTTCTTC. Full variable domain (remainder filled in from reference TRBV5-1 and TRBJ2-1): KAGVTQTPRYLIKTRGQQVTLSCSPISGHRSVSWYQQTPGQGLQFLFEYFSETQRNKGNFPGRFSGRQFSNSRSEMNVSTLELGDSALYLCASSNTGGRENEQFFGPGTRLTVL.

The CDR3 nucleotides read TGTGCCAGCTCACCAAGAGGGGGCGAAGGCTACGAGCAGTACTTC. Translation gives CASSPRGGEGYEQYF. J is TRBJ2-7 and V is TRBV18, with 7 bases lining up with TRBD1. The V and J ends lost 2 bases and 3 bases, in that order; junction bases with no gene match: 7. The CDR3 sequence is 15 residues long. CDR1 is KGHSH and CDR2 is LQKENI in the germline V gene.

The sample holds many counts of this clonotype. The J gene is TRBJ1-4, the V gene TRBV29-1; 10 nucleotides agree with TRBD1. The CDR3 covers 13 residues. V was clipped by 6 bases and J by 6 bases; unmatched bases: 4. Germline loops: CDR1 SQVTM, CDR2 ANQGSEA. The CDR3 loop reads CSVSGTGDEKLFF. CDR3 in DNA: TGCAGCGTCTCCGGGACAGGGGATGAAAAACTGTTTTTT.

The chain has TRBV3-1 and TRBJ1-1; no clear D gene. Trimming took 2 bases from V and 7 from J, leaving 5 bases between them. Germline V gene lookup returns CDR1 LGHDT and CDR2 YNNKEL (reference sequence). The CDR3 spans 11 residues. This chain's CDR3 is CASSQRHEAFF. In DNA form, the CDR3 reads TGTGCCAGCAGCCAAAGGCATGAAGCTTTCTTT.